The 7 T cell receptor beta chains below were found in one sample sequenced in a study of somatic mutations in cytotoxic T cells in rheumatoid arthritis. Data came from immunoSEQ multiplex PCR; TCRdb stores just in-frame clones and leaves some out. The repertoire includes under 9,000 clones, more than 80% of them detected once, and 26% sits in the top ten. Sequenced material: CD8+ T cells sorted from blood. All receptors derive from a woman aged 70-85 years with rheumatoid arthritis.

The V and J genes are TRBV9 and TRBJ2-5; D may be TRBD1 (6 bases). V shed 0 bases and J shed 4 bases, with 13 bases lying between them. This CDR3 comprises 15 residues. The germline CDR1 and CDR2 sequences are SGDLS and YYNGEE. CDR3 region: CASSVAETGGETQYF. CDR3 DNA sequence: TGTGCCAGCAGCGTAGCGGAGACAGGTGGAGAGACCCAGTACTTC.

The gene calls are TRBV7-2 and TRBJ1-5, with 12 nucleotides matching TRBD1. Germline CDR1 and CDR2: SGHTA and FQGNSA. The trim removed 3 bases at V and 2 bases at J, leaving 5 bases unmatched. The CDR3 runs to 17 residues. CDR3 region: CASSLGQGAFGNQPQHF. The CDR3, as DNA: TGTGCCAGCAGCTTGGGACAGGGGGCTTTTGGCAATCAGCCCCAGCATTTT.

V is TRBV19 and J is TRBJ2-7; 10 positions match TRBD1. Germline V gives CDR1 LNHDA, CDR2 SQIVND (reference sequence). The V and J ends lost 4 bases and 6 bases, in that order; junction bases with no gene match: 6. The CDR3 spans 14 residues. For the CDR3, the DNA is TGTGCCAGTAGTACACGACAGGGGGCAGGCGAGCAGTACTTC. Translating gives CASSTRQGAGEQYF. The whole variable domain, remainder taken from reference TRBV19 and TRBJ2-7, is DGGITQSPKYLFRKEGQNVTLSCEQNLNHDAMYWYRQDPGQGLRLIYYSQIVNDFQKGDIAEGYSVSREKKESFPLTVTSAQKNPTAFYLCASSTRQGAGEQYFGPGTRLTVT.

The chain combines TRBV6-5 with TRBJ2-1; D call uncertain. The CDR3 sequence is 16 residues long. The germline V gene encodes CDR1 MNHEY and CDR2 SVGAGI. Trimming stripped 2 bases from V and 0 bases from J, with 11 bases between. The CDR3 loop is CASSYRRPSSYNEQFF. CDR3 coding DNA: TGTGCCAGCAGTTACCGGCGGCCAAGCTCCTACAATGAGCAGTTCTTC.

The chain is built from TRBV27 and TRBJ2-1; 10 nucleotides agree with TRBD1. The junction had 7 bases not matched to a gene; V was cut back by 3 bases and J by 8 bases. The CDR3 has 15 amino acids. In germline, CDR1 is MNHEY, CDR2 SMNVEV (reference sequence). The CDR3 is CASSFTRDRGYEQFF. CDR3 in DNA: TGTGCCAGCAGTTTCACCCGGGACAGGGGCTATGAGCAGTTCTTC.

The V call is TRBV10-2, the J call TRBJ1-1; possible D gene TRBD1, 5 bases. The germline V gene has CDR1 WSHSY and CDR2 SAAADI. The CDR3 covers 18 residues. The germline V and J ends were trimmed by 0 bases and 0 bases, with 17 bases remaining between them. CDR3 sequence reads: CASSESWQGHPLNTEAFF. The CDR3 DNA follows: TGCGCCAGCAGTGAGTCGTGGCAGGGCCACCCATTGAACACTGAAGCTTTCTTT.

The rearrangement joins TRBV15 to TRBJ2-5; 9 bases agree with TRBD1. Germline V gene sequence: CDR1 LNHNV, CDR2 YYDKDF (reference sequence). The trim removed 3 bases at V and 4 bases at J, leaving 9 bases unmatched. This CDR3 has 16 amino acids. The CDR3 DNA is TGTGCCACCAGCAGCCTCCGGGACAGGGTAGGAGAGACCCAGTACTTC. Translation: CATSSLRDRVGETQYF.